This TCR beta chain is from a study of cytomegalovirus exposure and HLA in healthy donors. Only in-frame clones appear in the TCRdb table, and some are missing; sequencing was by immunoSEQ multiplex PCR. Of under 400,000 clones listed, more than 80% are singletons. This CDR3 comprises 13 residues. V shed 7 bases and J shed 5 bases, with 12 bases lying between them. Germline values: CDR1 ENHRY, CDR2 SYGVKD. The sequenced sample was PBMCs. The sequence derives from a young woman in good health and CMV-seronegative. V and J are TRBV10-3 and TRBJ2-1; D is perhaps TRBD2 (6 bases). In DNA form, the CDR3 reads TGTGCCATCACTAGCGAGAGACACAATGAGCAGTTCTTC. Translation gives CAITSERHNEQFF.